A single T cell receptor beta chain is shown here with its context. Antigen specificity is unknown. The data were obtained in a study of cytomegalovirus exposure and HLA in healthy donors. Germline CDR1 reads PRHDT; CDR2 reads FYEKMQ (reference sequence). The CDR3 is 15 residues long. V lost 3 bases to trimming and J lost 5 bases, with 11 bases between them. PCR used 60 Vbeta primers and 13 Jbeta primers. Method: immunoSEQ multiplex PCR; TCRdb's copy keeps in-frame clones and lacks some. The data hold over 95,000 clones, with 65% to 80% observed a single time. Study-level points and caveats: The listing of fewer than 200 TCR beta chains classed them as cytomegalovirus-associated.

V usage is TRBV13 and J usage is TRBJ1-6; the D gene is possibly TRBD1 (6 bases). Sequenced material: PBMCs. This clonotype originated in a female donor in good health and CMV-seronegative. DNA for the CDR3: TGTGCCAGCAGCTTGGGGGGGCAGGATAATTCACCCCTCCACTTT. Its translation is CASSLGGQDNSPLHF.